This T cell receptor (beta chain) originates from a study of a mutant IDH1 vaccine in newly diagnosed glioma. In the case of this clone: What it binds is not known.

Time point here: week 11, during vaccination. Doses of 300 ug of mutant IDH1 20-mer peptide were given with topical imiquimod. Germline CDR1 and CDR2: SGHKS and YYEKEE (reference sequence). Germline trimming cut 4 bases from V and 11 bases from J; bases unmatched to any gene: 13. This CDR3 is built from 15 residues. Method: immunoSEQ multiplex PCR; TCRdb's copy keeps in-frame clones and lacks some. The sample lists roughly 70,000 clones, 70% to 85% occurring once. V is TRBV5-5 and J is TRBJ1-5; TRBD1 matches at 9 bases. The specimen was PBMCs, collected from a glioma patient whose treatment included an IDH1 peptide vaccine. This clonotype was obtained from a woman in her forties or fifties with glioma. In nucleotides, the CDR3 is TGTGCCAGCAGCCAAGGGACAGGGAATCTCCGGGCCCAGCATTTT. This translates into CASSQGTGNLRAQHF.